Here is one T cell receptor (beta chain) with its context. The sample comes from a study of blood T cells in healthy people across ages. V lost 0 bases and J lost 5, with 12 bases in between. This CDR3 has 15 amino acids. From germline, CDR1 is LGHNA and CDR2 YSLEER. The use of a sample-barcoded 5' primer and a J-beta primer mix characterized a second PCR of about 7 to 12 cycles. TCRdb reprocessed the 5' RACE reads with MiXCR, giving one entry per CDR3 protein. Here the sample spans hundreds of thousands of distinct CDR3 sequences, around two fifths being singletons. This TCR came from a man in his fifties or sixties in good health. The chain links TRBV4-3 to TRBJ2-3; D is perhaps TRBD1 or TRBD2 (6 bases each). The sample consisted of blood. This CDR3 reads CASSQDGGHKDTQYF. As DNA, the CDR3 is TGCGCCAGCAGCCAAGATGGGGGGCATAAAGATACGCAGTATTTT.